Listed below are T cell receptor beta chains from one sample, sequenced in a study of T cell repertoires in cytomegalovirus infection. Their target antigens are unknown. TCRdb ran MiXCR on the reads and lists one entry per CDR3 protein. The table lists approximately 730,000 distinct CDR3 sequences, around 31% of them singletons. The sample here was cultured PBMCs, taken from culture after CMV antigen stimulation. The receptors derive from a human donor in good health (CMV status not recorded). Some clones in this sample may be carry-over from other donors' samples. Each CDR3 is given with its conserved first and last residue. Fields, in order: clone size, J gene, D gene, V gene, CDR3 protein, CDR3 DNA. A D gene is named only where the DNA matches it firmly. Rows may omit the clone size; those that give it use once, few, many or a size class.

clone_size: .
j_call: TRBJ1-4
d_call: .
v_call: TRBV12-3/TRBV12-4
cdr3_aa: CASSPWEVTNEKLFF
cdr3_nt: TGTGCCAGCAGTCCCTGGGAGGTAACTAATGAAAAACTGTTTTTT

clone_size: .
j_call: TRBJ1-1
d_call: .
v_call: TRBV6-2/TRBV6-3
cdr3_aa: CASSPGVRTEAFF
cdr3_nt: TGTGCCAGCAGTCCCGGGGTTCGAACTGAAGCTTTCTTT

clone_size: once
j_call: TRBJ1-5
d_call: .
v_call: TRBV12-3/TRBV12-4
cdr3_aa: CASRWGPLTEQPQHF
cdr3_nt: TGTGCCAGCAGGTGGGGACCACTGACGGAGCAGCCCCAGCATTTT

clone_size: .
j_call: TRBJ2-1
d_call: TRBD2
v_call: TRBV5-4
cdr3_aa: CASSPWGKRGPGEQFF
cdr3_nt: TGTGCCAGCAGCCCCTGGGGGAAGCGGGGTCCCGGGGAGCAGTTCTTC

clone_size: .
j_call: TRBJ1-1
d_call: .
v_call: TRBV6-5
cdr3_aa: CASRERRGMNTEAFF
cdr3_nt: TGTGCCAGCAGAGAGCGCAGGGGTATGAACACTGAAGCTTTCTTT

clone_size: .
j_call: TRBJ1-5
d_call: .
v_call: TRBV12-3/TRBV12-4
cdr3_aa: CASSFLRSNQPQHF
cdr3_nt: TGTGCCAGCAGTTTCCTGCGAAGCAATCAGCCCCAGCATTTT

clone_size: .
j_call: TRBJ1-5
d_call: .
v_call: TRBV4-1
cdr3_aa: CASSPMAHSNQPQHF
cdr3_nt: TGCGCCAGCAGCCCTATGGCACACAGCAATCAGCCCCAGCATTTT

clone_size: .
j_call: TRBJ1-1
d_call: .
v_call: TRBV15
cdr3_aa: CATSRDGAKGTAGGTEAFF
cdr3_nt: TGTGCCACCAGCAGAGATGGGGCAAAGGGTACCGCGGGGGGCACTGAAGCTTTCTTT

clone_size: .
j_call: TRBJ1-2
d_call: .
v_call: TRBV19
cdr3_aa: CASQANRVAGYTF
cdr3_nt: TGTGCCAGCCAAGCCAACAGGGTGGCGGGCTACACCTTC

clone_size: .
j_call: TRBJ2-3
d_call: .
v_call: TRBV7-6
cdr3_aa: CASSLVSPGARTDTQYF
cdr3_nt: TGTGCCAGCAGCTTAGTATCCCCGGGGGCCCGGACAGATACGCAGTATTTT

clone_size: .
j_call: TRBJ2-2
d_call: TRBD1
v_call: TRBV4-3
cdr3_aa: CASSQGVPGQGDPGELFF
cdr3_nt: TGCGCCAGCAGCCAAGGCGTTCCGGGACAGGGGGACCCCGGGGAGCTGTTTTTT

clone_size: few
j_call: TRBJ1-5
d_call: .
v_call: TRBV18
cdr3_aa: CASSPIDSNQPQHF
cdr3_nt: TGTGCCAGCTCACCAATCGATAGCAATCAGCCCCAGCATTTT

clone_size: .
j_call: TRBJ2-1
d_call: .
v_call: TRBV20-1
cdr3_aa: CSARTQRVSYNEQFF
cdr3_nt: TGCAGTGCCAGAACCCAGCGAGTTTCCTACAATGAGCAGTTCTTC

clone_size: .
j_call: TRBJ1-6
d_call: .
v_call: TRBV2
cdr3_aa: CASSESGQYSPLHF
cdr3_nt: TGTGCCAGCAGTGAAAGCGGGCAGTATTCACCCCTCCACTTT

clone_size: .
j_call: TRBJ2-7
d_call: .
v_call: TRBV19
cdr3_aa: CASSQGGPTYEQYF
cdr3_nt: TGTGCCAGTAGCCAAGGGGGGCCGACCTACGAGCAGTACTTC

clone_size: few
j_call: TRBJ1-6
d_call: .
v_call: TRBV20-1
cdr3_aa: CSARDGAGNSPLHF
cdr3_nt: TGCAGTGCTAGAGATGGGGCAGGGAATTCACCCCTCCACTTT

clone_size: few
j_call: TRBJ2-3
d_call: .
v_call: TRBV6-6
cdr3_aa: CASTQADTQYF
cdr3_nt: TGTGCCAGCACCCAGGCAGATACGCAGTATTTT

clone_size: few
j_call: TRBJ2-4
d_call: .
v_call: TRBV2
cdr3_aa: CASSDGWNKNIQYF
cdr3_nt: TGTGCCAGCAGTGATGGGTGGAACAAAAACATTCAGTACTTC

clone_size: .
j_call: TRBJ1-5
d_call: .
v_call: TRBV20-1
cdr3_aa: CSAGAGTRNQPQHF
cdr3_nt: TGCAGTGCTGGCGCCGGGACACGGAATCAGCCCCAGCATTTT

clone_size: few
j_call: TRBJ1-2
d_call: .
v_call: TRBV12-5
cdr3_aa: CASGFTRRYGYTF
cdr3_nt: TGTGCTAGTGGTTTTACAAGGAGGTATGGCTACACCTTC

clone_size: .
j_call: TRBJ2-7
d_call: .
v_call: TRBV6-2/TRBV6-3
cdr3_aa: CASLSGTDLDEQYF
cdr3_nt: TGTGCCAGCCTCTCTGGGACTGACTTAGACGAGCAGTACTTC

clone_size: .
j_call: TRBJ1-1
d_call: .
v_call: TRBV6-5
cdr3_aa: CASSSLGRGTEAFF
cdr3_nt: TGTGCCAGCAGTTCCTTAGGGCGGGGCACTGAAGCTTTCTTT

clone_size: .
j_call: TRBJ2-1
d_call: .
v_call: TRBV11-2
cdr3_aa: CASSLGRAGGSYNEQFF
cdr3_nt: TGTGCCAGCAGCTTAGGGAGGGCAGGAGGGTCCTACAATGAGCAGTTCTTC

clone_size: .
j_call: TRBJ2-2
d_call: .
v_call: TRBV6-1
cdr3_aa: CASSEEIGTGELFF
cdr3_nt: TGTGCCAGCAGTGAAGAGATTGGGACCGGGGAGCTGTTTTTT

clone_size: few
j_call: TRBJ2-3
d_call: TRBD2
v_call: TRBV27
cdr3_aa: CASIPLFGGGNTYTDTQYF
cdr3_nt: TGTGCCAGCATACCACTTTTTGGGGGGGGGAACACCTACACAGATACGCAGTATTTT

clone_size: .
j_call: TRBJ2-1
d_call: TRBD2
v_call: TRBV27
cdr3_aa: CASSPSGLAGDRSYNEQFF
cdr3_nt: TGTGCCAGCAGTCCATCGGGACTAGCGGGAGACCGCTCCTACAATGAGCAGTTCTTC

clone_size: .
j_call: TRBJ1-2
d_call: .
v_call: TRBV3-1
cdr3_aa: CASSQGPLEGAYGYTF
cdr3_nt: TGTGCCAGCAGCCAAGGCCCCCTAGAGGGCGCCTATGGCTACACCTTC

clone_size: few
j_call: TRBJ1-2
d_call: .
v_call: TRBV12-3/TRBV12-4
cdr3_aa: CASSGSHTNYGYTF
cdr3_nt: TGTGCCAGCAGTGGGTCCCACACGAACTATGGCTACACCTTC